The 26 T cell receptor beta chains below were found in one sample sequenced in a study of T cells expressing NK-cell markers. No DNA is given; TCRdb re-called the 5' RACE reads and lists each CDR3 protein once. Here the sample table reports 500,000 to 700,000 distinct CDR3 sequences. The specimen sequenced was blood T cells: a sorted CD56 or NKG2C T cell subset, CD4+ or CD8+ T cells, or bulk PBMC T cells (not recorded which). Receptors were obtained from a man in his late teens or twenties in good health.

The chain has TRBV4-1 and TRBJ2-5; TCRdb names TRBD2, which stays unverified in the absence of DNA. Germline V gene sequence: CDR1 MGHRA, CDR2 YSYEKL. CDR3 length: 15 residues. The CDR3 loop reads CASSQGLAVQETQYF.

The V gene is TRBV29-1, the J gene TRBJ2-1. CDR1 is SQVTM, CDR2 ANQGSEA, per germline. This CDR3 has 13 residues. CDR3 sequence reads: CSVVDGSYNEQFF.

V usage is TRBV11-3 and J usage is TRBJ2-1; the D gene TCRdb calls, TRBD2, cannot be checked with no DNA. The CDR3 is 16 amino acids. Germline values: CDR1 SGHNT, CDR2 YENEEA. CDR3 loop: CASSLPALSSYNEQFF.

The chain has TRBV29-1 and TRBJ1-1; there is no DNA to check the TCRdb D call of TRBD1. Germline lookup yields CDR1 SQVTM and CDR2 ANQGSEA. The CDR3 loop spans 13 amino acids. The CDR3 reads CSARWTVDTEAFF.

The rearrangement uses TRBV25-1 and TRBJ2-4; the TCRdb call, TRBD1, lacks DNA for checking. The CDR3 runs 14 residues. Germline CDR1 and CDR2: MGHDK and SYGVNS. CDR3 amino acids: CASSLPGQKNIQYF.

The chain joins TRBV27 to TRBJ2-1; TCRdb picks TRBD2, but there is no DNA to check that call. Germline V CDR1 and CDR2: MNHEY, SMNVEV (reference sequence). The length of the CDR3 is 15 residues. The CDR3 loop is CASTRIAGGPREQFF.

The chain couples TRBV20-1 to TRBJ1-5; TCRdb outputs TRBD1, but without DNA this stays unchecked. CDR3 length: 14 residues. CDR1 and CDR2 from the germline V gene are DFQATT and SNEGSKA (reference sequence). CDR3 protein: CSARETAGVSPQHF.

This chain connects TRBV6-2 or TRBV6-3 to TRBJ2-7; TCRdb designates TRBD1, a call that cannot be tested without DNA. The germline gives CDR1 MNHEY, CDR2 SVGEGT. The CDR3 has 13 residues. The CDR3 here is CASTQTGAYEQYF.

The rearrangement links TRBV4-1 to TRBJ2-6. The CDR3 extends over 17 amino acids. Germline V gene lookup returns CDR1 MGHRA and CDR2 YSYEKL. The CDR3 loop is CASSHVPDSSGANVLTF.

The rearrangement links TRBV7-2 to TRBJ2-1. Germline CDR1 reads SGHTA; CDR2 reads FQGNSA. This CDR3 contains 15 residues. This CDR3 is CASSLSAKAYNEQFF. Complete variable domain (other parts from reference TRBV7-2 and TRBJ2-1): GAGVSQSPSNKVTEKGKDVELRCDPISGHTALYWYRQSLGQGLEFLIYFQGNSAPDKSGLPSDRFSAERTGGSVSTLTIQRTQQEDSAVYLCASSLSAKAYNEQFFGPGTRLTVL.

V gene TRBV21-1 combines with J gene TRBJ2-1; the D call of TRBD2 rests on TCRdb alone, since no DNA is present to check it. TRBV21-1 is deemed a pseudogene. This CDR3 contains 16 residues. The CDR3 is CASSKRLAGGLNEQFF.

The genes are TRBV3-1 and TRBJ1-1. Looked up from germline, CDR1 is LGHDT and CDR2 is YNNKEL (reference sequence). The CDR3 runs to 16 residues. CDR3 loop: CASSQDRGVSNTEAFF.

This chain connects TRBV20-1 to TRBJ1-5; TCRdb's D gene call, TRBD1, goes unchecked for lack of DNA. Germline lookup yields CDR1 DFQATT and CDR2 SNEGSKA (reference sequence). The CDR3 totals 15 residues. This CDR3 reads CSAWTGTGLNQPQHF.

This chain uses TRBV4-3 with TRBJ2-1; TCRdb calls TRBD1, which cannot be checked without DNA. The CDR3 consists of 14 residues. Germline assignment: CDR1 LGHNA and CDR2 YSLEER. The CDR3 loop reads CASSPGQGWNEQFF.

This rearrangement joins TRBV5-1 to TRBJ2-2. This CDR3 comprises 12 residues. Germline CDR1 SGHRS, CDR2 YFSETQ. This CDR3 is CASSGESGELFF.

The J gene is TRBJ2-1, the V gene TRBV5-1; TCRdb outputs TRBD2, but without DNA this stays unchecked. The CDR3 contains 18 residues. Germline CDR1 and CDR2: SGHRS and YFSETQ. The CDR3 sequence is CASSRAGTSGRARNEQFF.

This chain joins TRBV3-1 and TRBJ1-2; TCRdb calls TRBD1, which cannot be checked without DNA. The V gene's germline CDR1 is LGHDT and CDR2 YNNKEL (reference sequence). The CDR3 is made up of 14 amino acids. Here the CDR3 reads CASSQGSRGHGYTF.

The V call is TRBV6-2 or TRBV6-3, the J call TRBJ2-7. This CDR3 region has 14 residues. Germline values: CDR1 MNHEY, CDR2 SVGEGT. CDR3 loop: CASSYWTKIYEQYF.

The chain has TRBV6-1 and TRBJ2-2; TCRdb gives TRBD2 as the D gene, but with no DNA this cannot be confirmed. CDR1 and CDR2 from the germline V gene are MNHNS and SASEGT. The CDR3 length is 15 residues. The CDR3 sequence: CASSSGPWDTGELFF.

The gene calls are TRBV7-9 and TRBJ2-7. The germline V gene encodes CDR1 SEHNR and CDR2 FQNEAQ (reference sequence). The CDR3 contains 13 residues. CDR3 loop: CASSLRDTYEQYF.

The CDR3 loop is CASSLASLLGGRDKLQETQYF. The V call is TRBV7-8, the J call TRBJ2-5; without DNA, the TCRdb call of TRBD1 cannot be checked. The CDR3 totals 21 residues. Germline loops: CDR1 SGHVS, CDR2 FQNEAQ.

CDR3 sequence reads: CASSARPWGDEQYF. This chain connects TRBV9 to TRBJ2-7; TCRdb's D call of TRBD1 is untestable without DNA. Germline V gene lookup returns CDR1 SGDLS and CDR2 YYNGEE. The CDR3 is made up of 14 amino acids.

The chain has TRBV7-2 and TRBJ2-3; TCRdb's D call of TRBD1 is untestable without DNA. Germline CDR1 SGHTA, CDR2 FQGNSA. This CDR3 spans 15 amino acids. CDR3 sequence reads: CASSPLRVGTDTQYF.

This CDR3 reads CSARDSGGKDEQFF. The chain is built from TRBV20-1 and TRBJ2-1; the TRBD2 assignment by TCRdb is unverifiable without DNA. CDR1 is DFQATT, CDR2 SNEGSKA, per germline (reference sequence). The CDR3 covers 14 residues.

This chain connects TRBV5-1 to TRBJ2-3; the D call from TCRdb, TRBD1, cannot be confirmed without DNA. The CDR3 length is 17 residues. The germline gives CDR1 SGHRS, CDR2 YFSETQ. CDR3: CASSLVASPLSPDTQYF.

The chain carries TRBV30 and TRBJ1-5; TCRdb designates TRBD1, a call that cannot be tested without DNA. There are 13 residues in the CDR3. Germline V gene sequence: CDR1 GTSNPN, CDR2 SVGIG (reference sequence). CDR3 residues: CAWSPSKDQPQHF.